This T cell receptor (beta chain) was sequenced for a study of type 1 regulatory T cells. Study-wide context: An in vitro protocol generated T-allo10, a Tr1-enriched, alloantigen-specific CD4 T cell product.

Study results and caveats: Compared with non-type 1 regulatory T cells, type 1 regulatory T cells showed a more restricted TCR repertoire.

Per the germline V gene, CDR1 is SGHRS and CDR2 is YFSETQ. V lost 5 bases to trimming and J lost 1 base; unmatched junction nucleotides: 10. The CDR3 contains 16 residues. TCRdb reprocessed the reads via MiXCR and lists one record per CDR3 protein. This table holds about 65,000 distinct CDR3 sequences, just under 50% found once. Details on this clonotype: Its antigen is unidentified.

Sequenced sample: cultured non-Tr1 T cells, either the whole culture or a sorted T cell fraction (not recorded which). The gene calls are TRBV5-1 and TRBJ2-3, with 7 bases matching TRBD1. The sequence was collected from a human donor in good health. CDR3 bases: TGCGCCAGCAGTTCCGGGACAGCAACTGGCACAGATACGCAGTATTTT. Protein sequence: CASSSGTATGTDTQYF.